One and the same sample provided the 8 T cell receptor beta chains below, sequenced in a study of T cells after yellow fever vaccination (dated by TCRdb to between 2018 and 2020). The treatment or condition label corresponds to: live attenuated yellow fever vaccine strain. Library construction relied on 5' RACE. The sequencer listed for this sample is Illumina HiSeq 2500. TCRdb handled the public reads itself, with Q25 trimming in fastp and clone calling in MiXCR, and kept productive beta chains. CDR3 protein duplicates are merged, each entry listing the most common genes and DNA. The sample profile shows 150,000 to 200,000 distinct CDR3 sequences; approximately 6.2% of them were found once. Clones ranked in the top ten supply 2.9% of the sample. Sequencing used CD4+ T cells sorted from PBMCs, obtained on the day of the first yellow fever vaccination. The receptors were sampled from a man younger than 35 who received the YFV17D yellow fever vaccine.

This clonotype has a count of ten or more. The chain links TRBV27 to TRBJ1-4; maybe TRBD1 (6 bases). Trimming removed 6 bases at V and 5 bases at J, with 10 bases between. The CDR3 runs 13 residues. Germline CDR1 reads MNHEY; CDR2 reads SMNVEV (reference sequence). Written as DNA, the CDR3 is TGTGCCAGCAGAAGTCAGGGGAATGAAAAACTGTTTTTT. It is translated as CASRSQGNEKLFF. Full variable domain (missing parts from reference TRBV27 and TRBJ1-4): EAQVTQNPRYLITVTGKKLTVTCSQNMNHEYMSWYRQDPGLGLRQIYYSMNVEVTDKGDVPEGYKVSRKEKRNFPLILESPSPNQTSLYFCASRSQGNEKLFFGSGTQLSVL.

The table lists this clonotype with many counts. This chain links TRBV12-3 or TRBV12-4 with TRBJ2-7; possible D gene TRBD2, 7 bases. Trimming left V 2 bases short and J 4 bases short, with 15 bases between. The CDR3 is 15 residues long. As DNA, the CDR3 is TGTGCCAGCAGTTTATTCGGGGGGCTAGGGTACGAGCAGTACGTC. This sequence encodes CASSLFGGLGYEQYV.

This clonotype has only a few counts. The chain uses TRBV20-1 and TRBJ2-3; no definite D call. CDR1 and CDR2 from the germline V gene are DFQATT and SNEGSKA (reference sequence). The CDR3 is 15 amino acids. Trimming removed 6 bases at V and 0 bases at J, with 16 bases between. The CDR3 here is CSAQDPNVSTDTQYF. The CDR3 region has the DNA TGCAGTGCCCAGGACCCGAACGTTAGCACAGATACGCAGTATTTT.

This clonotype came up many times. The rearrangement joins TRBV20-1 to TRBJ1-2, with a tentative D call TRBD1 (5 bases). V was clipped by 5 bases and J by 8 bases, with 21 bases between them. CDR3 size: 14 residues. Germline loops: CDR1 DFQATT, CDR2 SNEGSKA (reference sequence). The CDR3, as DNA: TGCAGTGCTCGAAACCGGGGGGGAGTGAAGGGCTACACCTTC. Translation: CSARNRGGVKGYTF.

In this sample, this clonotype turned up a few times. The chain recombines TRBV9 with TRBJ2-5, with D unresolved. The V and J ends lost 0 bases and 2 bases respectively, with 17 bases between them. The CDR3 contains 17 residues. CDR1 SGDLS and CDR2 YYNGEE come from the germline V gene. CDR3: CASSVDPLGRLQETQYF. The DNA of the CDR3 is TGTGCCAGCAGCGTAGACCCCCTTGGCAGGCTGCAAGAGACCCAGTACTTC.

This clonotype was counted at least ten times. V is TRBV6-5 and J is TRBJ2-7; TRBD1 matches at 10 bases. V shed 0 bases and J 4 bases; nucleotides not matched to a gene: 9. The CDR3 has 17 amino acids. Germline V CDR1 and CDR2: MNHEY, SVGAGI. The CDR3 protein is CASSYSRGDRGYYEQYF. DNA of the CDR3: TGTGCCAGCAGTTACTCACGCGGGGACAGGGGATATTACGAGCAGTACTTC.

This clonotype was picked up a small number of times. The chain carries TRBV5-1 and TRBJ1-3; no clear D gene. Germline V gene lookup returns CDR1 SGHRS and CDR2 YFSETQ. The V end lost 0 bases, the J end lost 0 bases, and 10 bases lay between the germline ends. The CDR3 is made up of 16 amino acids. This chain's CDR3 is CASSLGYRASGNTIYF. The CDR3, as DNA: TGCGCCAGCAGCTTGGGGTACAGAGCCTCTGGAAACACCATATATTTT. Variable domain in full (rest from reference TRBV5-1 and TRBJ1-3): KAGVTQTPRYLIKTRGQQVTLSCSPISGHRSVSWYQQTPGQGLQFLFEYFSETQRNKGNFPGRFSGRQFSNSRSEMNVSTLELGDSALYLCASSLGYRASGNTIYFGEGSWLTVV.

The gene calls are TRBV20-1 and TRBJ1-2, with a weak D call TRBD1 (5 bases). The germline V gene has CDR1 DFQATT and CDR2 SNEGSKA (reference sequence). Trimming left V 5 bases short and J 11 bases short, with 18 bases between. This CDR3 spans 12 amino acids. The CDR3 region has the DNA TGCAGTGCTTATGGCGTTACAGGAGAATACACCTTC. Encoded protein: CSAYGVTGEYTF.